A single sample is the source of the 3 T cell receptor beta chains below, sequenced in a study of read filtering for tumor transcriptome and immune sequencing. Molecular barcoded adaptors covering alpha/delta and beta/gamma chains were used on 400 ng RNA. In TCRdb, the reads were re-called with MiXCR into one record per CDR3 protein. The sample consists of more than 100,000 distinct CDR3 sequences, 10% to 15% of them appearing once. The sample was a population of CD138-negative cells sorted from bone marrow. The receptor set was obtained from a donor at least 40 years old with multiple myeloma.

This clonotype was counted many times. This chain links TRBV12-5 with TRBJ2-2; possibly TRBD1 for D (6 bases). This CDR3 spans 15 amino acids. V dropped 6 bases and J dropped 1 base, with 12 bases sitting between them. CDR1 is LGHNT, CDR2 FRNRAP, per germline. The CDR3 sequence: CASGSGTLNTGELFF. The CDR3 bases are TGTGCTAGTGGCAGTGGGACATTGAACACCGGGGAGCTGTTTTTT.

A note on this clonotype: Since a much larger clone is just one base distant, this may be a read error. CDR3 sequence (DNA): TGTGCCAGCAGGAACCAGGACAGTGTAGGTCAGCCCCAGCATTTT. Protein product: CASRNQDSVGQPQHF. The J gene is TRBJ1-5, the V gene TRBV2; D is perhaps TRBD1 (6 bases). Trimming removed 6 bases at V and 6 bases at J, with 18 bases between. Per the germline V gene, CDR1 is SNHLY and CDR2 is FYNNEI. The CDR3 is made up of 15 amino acids.

There are many counts of this clonotype. This chain uses TRBV5-1 with TRBJ2-5; the D call may be TRBD1 or TRBD2 (5 bases each). Trimming stripped 0 bases from V and 5 bases from J, with 14 bases between. The CDR3 totals 15 residues. Germline values: CDR1 SGHRS, CDR2 YFSETQ. CDR3 sequence: CASSLDTGQWETQYF. CDR3 nucleotides: TGCGCCAGCAGCTTGGACACGGGGCAGTGGGAGACCCAGTACTTC. The complete variable domain, with remaining parts taken from reference TRBV5-1 and TRBJ2-5, reads KAGVTQTPRYLIKTRGQQVTLSCSPISGHRSVSWYQQTPGQGLQFLFEYFSETQRNKGNFPGRFSGRQFSNSRSEMNVSTLELGDSALYLCASSLDTGQWETQYFGPGTRLLVL.